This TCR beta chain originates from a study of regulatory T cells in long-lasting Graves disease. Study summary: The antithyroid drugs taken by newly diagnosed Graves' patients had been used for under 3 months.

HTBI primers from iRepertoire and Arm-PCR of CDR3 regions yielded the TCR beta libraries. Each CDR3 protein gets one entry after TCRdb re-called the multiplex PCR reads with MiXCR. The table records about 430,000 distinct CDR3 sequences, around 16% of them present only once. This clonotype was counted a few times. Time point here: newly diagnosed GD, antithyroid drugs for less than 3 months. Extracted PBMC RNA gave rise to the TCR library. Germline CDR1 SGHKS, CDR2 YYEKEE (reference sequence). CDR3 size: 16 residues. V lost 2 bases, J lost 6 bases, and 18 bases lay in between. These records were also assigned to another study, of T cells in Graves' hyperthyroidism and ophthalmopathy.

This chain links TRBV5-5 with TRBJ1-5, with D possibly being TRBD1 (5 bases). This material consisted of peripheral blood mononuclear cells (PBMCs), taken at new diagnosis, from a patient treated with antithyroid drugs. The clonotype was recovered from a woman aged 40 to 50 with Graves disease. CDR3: CASSFGPWQGGQPQHF. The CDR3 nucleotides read TGTGCCAGCAGCTTCGGTCCATGGCAGGGTGGTCAGCCCCAGCATTTT. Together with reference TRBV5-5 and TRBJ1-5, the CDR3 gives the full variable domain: DAGVTQSPTHLIKTRGQQVTLRCSPISGHKSVSWYQQVLGQGPQFIFQYYEKEERGRGNFPDRFSARQFPNYSSELNVNALLLGDSALYLCASSFGPWQGGQPQHFGDGTRLSIL.